This is a list of T cell receptor beta chains from one sample in a study of T cells in Graves' hyperthyroidism and ophthalmopathy. TCRdb re-called the multiplex PCR reads through MiXCR, storing one row per CDR3 protein. The table has a few hundred thousand distinct CDR3 sequences, approximately 14% seen once. Sequencing used blood. Receptors originate from a woman aged 30 to 39 with Graves' hyperthyroidism. Both conserved end residues are part of each CDR3. Fields, in order: V gene, J gene, D gene, clone size, CDR3 protein, CDR3 DNA. A D gene is named only where the DNA matches it firmly. Clone size appears in some rows only: once, few, many, or a class for an expanded clone.

TRBV7-2	TRBJ2-1	NA	many	CASSLNYPYNEQFF	TGTGCCAGCAGTCTCAACTACCCCTACAATGAGCAGTTCTTC
TRBV29-1	TRBJ2-1	TRBD2	NA	CSGYLAGGDNEQFF	TGCAGCGGGTACCTAGCGGGAGGTGACAATGAGCAGTTCTTC
TRBV20-1	TRBJ2-7	NA	many	CSTQSPATGPYEQYF	TGCAGTACCCAAAGCCCCGCTACGGGACCGTACGAGCAGTACTTC
TRBV7-8	TRBJ1-1	NA	many	CASSGARVYTEAFF	TGTGCCAGCAGCGGGGCCAGGGTGTACACTGAAGCTTTCTTT
TRBV7-2	TRBJ2-3	TRBD2	many	CASSSSTGLAGEGDTQYF	TGTGCCAGCAGCTCTAGCACGGGACTAGCGGGAGAGGGAGATACGCAGTATTTT
TRBV29-1	TRBJ2-5	NA	few	CSVEWSDSGETQYF	TGCAGCGTTGAATGGTCGGACAGCGGAGAGACCCAGTACTTC
TRBV6-2/TRBV6-3	TRBJ2-5	NA	few	CASSAGQAGTQYF	TGTGCCAGCAGCGCCGGGCAGGCCGGGACCCAGTACTTC
TRBV5-6	TRBJ1-2	NA	few	CASSWGGSGGYTF	TGTGCCAGCAGCTGGGGGGGAAGCGGCGGCTACACCTTC
TRBV7-2	TRBJ2-1	NA	many	CASRPRAGDDNEQFF	TGTGCCAGCCGCCCCCGGGCAGGGGATGACAATGAGCAGTTCTTC
TRBV7-3	TRBJ2-5	NA	once	CASSLNLHGTQYF	TGTGCCAGCAGCCTGAATCTACATGGAACCCAGTACTTC
TRBV6-1	TRBJ1-2	TRBD1	NA	CASTRTTGYGYTF	TGTGCCAGCACACGCACGACAGGGTACGGCTACACCTTC
TRBV5-1	TRBJ1-6	NA	many	CASNQGTSSRNSPLHF	TGCGCCAGCAACCAGGGGACTTCTTCCCGTAATTCACCCCTCCACTTT
TRBV5-1	TRBJ2-5	NA	NA	CASSLDWYSQETQYF	TGCGCCAGCAGCTTGGACTGGTACAGCCAAGAGACCCAGTACTTC
TRBV7-3	TRBJ2-3	TRBD2	NA	CASSSASSGSTDTQYF	TGTGCCAGCAGCTCGGCCTCTAGCGGTAGCACAGATACGCAGTATTTT
TRBV11-2	TRBJ2-5	TRBD1	many	CASSLARGTGSQETQYF	TGTGCCAGCAGCTTAGCCCGGGGGACAGGATCCCAAGAGACCCAGTACTTC
TRBV3-1	TRBJ1-6	NA	few	CASYSGGNSPLHF	TGTGCCAGCTACAGCGGGGGTAATTCACCCCTCCACTTT
TRBV29-1	TRBJ2-4	TRBD2	many	CSVLSGSVTKNIQYF	TGCAGCGTCCTTAGCGGGAGTGTGACCAAAAACATTCAGTACTTC
TRBV20-1	TRBJ1-5	NA	few	CSAGLQGVPQPQHF	TGCAGTGCGGGATTACAGGGAGTACCTCAGCCCCAGCATTTT
TRBV30	TRBJ1-2	NA	many	CARQQGPNYGYTF	TGTGCACGTCAACAGGGTCCTAACTATGGCTACACCTTC
TRBV30	TRBJ1-5	NA	few	CAWSAPRQRRTNQPQHF	TGTGCCTGGAGCGCGCCCCGCCAGCGGAGAACCAATCAGCCCCAGCATTTT
TRBV19	TRBJ2-7	TRBD2	NA	CASSMTAGERDSYEQYF	TGTGCCAGTAGTATGACAGCGGGGGAGCGGGATTCCTACGAGCAGTACTTC
TRBV4-1	TRBJ2-7	NA	NA	CASSNRDLNYEQYF	TGCGCCAGCAGCAACAGGGACCTAAACTACGAGCAGTACTTC
TRBV15	TRBJ2-1	NA	NA	CATSRARQNEQFF	TGTGCCACCAGCAGAGCAAGGCAGAATGAGCAGTTCTTC
TRBV6-6	TRBJ2-6	TRBD2	few	CASSYDQPGLAGGPSGANVLTF	TGTGCCAGCAGTTACGATCAACCGGGACTAGCGGGAGGTCCGTCTGGGGCCAACGTCCTGACTTTC